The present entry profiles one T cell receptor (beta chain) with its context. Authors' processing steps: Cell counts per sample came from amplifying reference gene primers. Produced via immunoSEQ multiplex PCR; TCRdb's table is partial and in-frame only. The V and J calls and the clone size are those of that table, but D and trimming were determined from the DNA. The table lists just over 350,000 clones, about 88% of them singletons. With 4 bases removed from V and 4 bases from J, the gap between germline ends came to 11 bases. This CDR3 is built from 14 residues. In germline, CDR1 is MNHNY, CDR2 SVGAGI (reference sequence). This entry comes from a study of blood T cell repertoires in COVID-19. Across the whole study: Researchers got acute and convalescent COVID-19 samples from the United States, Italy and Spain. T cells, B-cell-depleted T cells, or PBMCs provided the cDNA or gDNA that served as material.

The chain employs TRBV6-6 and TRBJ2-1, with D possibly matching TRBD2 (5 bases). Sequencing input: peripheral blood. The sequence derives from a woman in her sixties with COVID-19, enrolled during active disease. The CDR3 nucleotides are TGTGCCAGCAGTTCCAGGACTGTATACAATGAGCAGTTCTTC. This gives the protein CASSSRTVYNEQFF.